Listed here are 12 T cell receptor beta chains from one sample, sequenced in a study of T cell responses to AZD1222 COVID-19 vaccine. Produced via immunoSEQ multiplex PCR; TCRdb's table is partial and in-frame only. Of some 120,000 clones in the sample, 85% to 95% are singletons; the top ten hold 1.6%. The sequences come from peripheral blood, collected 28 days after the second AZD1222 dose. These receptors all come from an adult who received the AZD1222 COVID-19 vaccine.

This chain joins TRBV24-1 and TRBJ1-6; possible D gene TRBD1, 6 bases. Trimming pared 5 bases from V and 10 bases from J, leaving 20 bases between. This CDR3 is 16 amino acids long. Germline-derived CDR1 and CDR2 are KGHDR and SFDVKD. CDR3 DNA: TGTGCCACCAGTGGCCTCATCCGGGACATCGACTCACCCCTCCACTTT. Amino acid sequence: CATSGLIRDIDSPLHF.

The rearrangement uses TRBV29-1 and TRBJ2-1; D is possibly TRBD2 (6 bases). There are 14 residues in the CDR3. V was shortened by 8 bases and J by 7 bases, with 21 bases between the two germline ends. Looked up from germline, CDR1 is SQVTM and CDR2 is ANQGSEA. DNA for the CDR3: TGCAGCACACGCCTTAGCGGTAGGTTTAATGAGCAGTTCTTC. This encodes CSTRLSGRFNEQFF.

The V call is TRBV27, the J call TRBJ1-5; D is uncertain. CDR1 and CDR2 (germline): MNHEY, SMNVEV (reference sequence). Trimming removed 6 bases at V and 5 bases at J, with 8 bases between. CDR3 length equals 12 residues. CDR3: CASRGGHQPQHF. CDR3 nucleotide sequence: TGTGCCAGCAGGGGAGGACATCAGCCCCAGCATTTT.

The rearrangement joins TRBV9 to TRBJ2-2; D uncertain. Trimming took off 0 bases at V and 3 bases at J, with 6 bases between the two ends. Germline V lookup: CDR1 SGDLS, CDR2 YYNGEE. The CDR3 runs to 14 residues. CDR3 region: CASSVAADTGELFF. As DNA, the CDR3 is TGTGCCAGCAGCGTAGCGGCTGACACCGGGGAGCTGTTTTTT.

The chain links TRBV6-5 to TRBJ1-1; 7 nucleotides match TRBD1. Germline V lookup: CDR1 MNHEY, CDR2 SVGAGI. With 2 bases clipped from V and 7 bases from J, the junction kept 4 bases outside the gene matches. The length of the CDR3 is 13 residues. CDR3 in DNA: TGTGCCAGCAGTTACCCGGGACAGCTTGAAGCTTTCTTT. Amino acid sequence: CASSYPGQLEAFF.

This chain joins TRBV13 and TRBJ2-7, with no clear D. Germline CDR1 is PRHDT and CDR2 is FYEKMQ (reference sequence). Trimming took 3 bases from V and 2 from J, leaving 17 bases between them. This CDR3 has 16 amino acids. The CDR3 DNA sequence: TGTGCCAGCAGCTTCCAACCGGGCTTTAAGGCCTACGAGCAGTACTTC. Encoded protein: CASSFQPGFKAYEQYF.

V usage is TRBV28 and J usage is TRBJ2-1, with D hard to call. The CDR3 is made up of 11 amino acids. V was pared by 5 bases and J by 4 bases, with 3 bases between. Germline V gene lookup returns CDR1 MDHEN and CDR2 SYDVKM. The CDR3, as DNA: TGTGCCAGCAGTAGTTACAATGAGCAGTTCTTC. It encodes CASSSYNEQFF.

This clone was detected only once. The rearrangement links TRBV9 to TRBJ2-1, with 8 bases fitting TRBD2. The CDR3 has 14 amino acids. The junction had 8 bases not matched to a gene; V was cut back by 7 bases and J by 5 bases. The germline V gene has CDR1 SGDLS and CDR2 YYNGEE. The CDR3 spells CASGVGTSNNEQFF. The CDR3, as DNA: TGTGCCAGCGGGGTCGGGACTAGTAACAATGAGCAGTTCTTC.

The CDR3 loop reads CSVGGVKENRGDIQYF. The CDR3 DNA is TGCAGCGTTGGGGGGGTCAAAGAAAACAGGGGTGACATTCAGTACTTC. The rearrangement uses TRBV29-1 and TRBJ2-4; a possible D gene is TRBD1 (7 bases). V lost 4 bases and J lost 8, with 24 bases in between. Germline V CDR1 and CDR2: SQVTM, ANQGSEA. The CDR3 extends over 16 amino acids.

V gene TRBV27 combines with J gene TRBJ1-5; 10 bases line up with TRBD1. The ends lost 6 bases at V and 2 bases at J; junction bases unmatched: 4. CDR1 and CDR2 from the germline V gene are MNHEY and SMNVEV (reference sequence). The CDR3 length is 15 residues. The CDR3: CASSLGTGGNQPQHF. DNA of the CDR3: TGTGCCAGCAGCCTCGGGACAGGGGGCAATCAGCCCCAGCATTTT.

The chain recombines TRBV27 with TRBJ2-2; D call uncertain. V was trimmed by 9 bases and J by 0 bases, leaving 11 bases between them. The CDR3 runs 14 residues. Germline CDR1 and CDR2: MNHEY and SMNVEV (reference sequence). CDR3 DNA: TGTGCCAGGGTTCCAGGACCGAACACCGGGGAGCTGTTTTTT. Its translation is CARVPGPNTGELFF.

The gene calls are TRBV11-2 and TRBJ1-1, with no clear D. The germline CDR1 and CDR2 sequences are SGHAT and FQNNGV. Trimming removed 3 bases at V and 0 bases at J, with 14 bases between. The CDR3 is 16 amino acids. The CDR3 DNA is TGTGCCAGCAGCTTTAGACAAGTCTTATTGAACACTGAAGCTTTCTTT. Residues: CASSFRQVLLNTEAFF. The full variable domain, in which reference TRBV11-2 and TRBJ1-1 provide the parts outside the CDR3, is EAGVAQSPRYKIIEKRQSVAFWCNPISGHATLYWYQQILGQGPKLLIQFQNNGVVDDSQLPKDRFSAERLKGVDSTLKIQPAKLEDSAVYLCASSFRQVLLNTEAFFGQGTRLTVV.